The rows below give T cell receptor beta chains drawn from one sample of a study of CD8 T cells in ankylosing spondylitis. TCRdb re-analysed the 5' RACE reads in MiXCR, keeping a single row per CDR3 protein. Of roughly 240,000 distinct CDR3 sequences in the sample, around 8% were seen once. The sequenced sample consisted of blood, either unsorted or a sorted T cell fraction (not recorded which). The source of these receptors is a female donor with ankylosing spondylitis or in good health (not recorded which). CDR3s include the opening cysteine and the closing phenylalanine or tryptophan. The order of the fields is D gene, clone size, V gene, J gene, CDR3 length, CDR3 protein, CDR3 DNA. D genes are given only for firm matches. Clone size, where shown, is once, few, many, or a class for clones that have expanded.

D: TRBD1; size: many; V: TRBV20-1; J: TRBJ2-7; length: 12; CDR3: CSAHPTGDEQYF; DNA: TGCAGTGCTCACCCGACAGGGGACGAGCAGTACTTC
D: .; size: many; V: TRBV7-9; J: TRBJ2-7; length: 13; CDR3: CASSLVGIYEQYF; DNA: TGTGCCAGCAGCTTAGTAGGGATCTACGAGCAGTACTTC
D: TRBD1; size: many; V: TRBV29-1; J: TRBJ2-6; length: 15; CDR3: CSAFLGTGGDNVLTF; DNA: TGCAGCGCGTTCCTCGGGACAGGGGGCGACAACGTCCTGACTTTC
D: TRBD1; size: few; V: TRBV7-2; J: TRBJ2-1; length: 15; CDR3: CASSSTGQLYNEQFF; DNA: TGTGCCAGCAGCTCCACGGGACAGCTCTACAATGAGCAGTTCTTC
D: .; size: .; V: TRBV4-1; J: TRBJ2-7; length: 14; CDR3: CASSPRPTLSEQYF; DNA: TGCGCCAGCAGCCCCCGGCCTACCCTCAGCGAGCAGTACTTC
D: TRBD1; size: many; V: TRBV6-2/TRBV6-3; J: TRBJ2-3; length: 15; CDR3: CASSAPRDSPDTQYF; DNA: TGTGCCAGCAGTGCTCCTCGGGACAGTCCAGATACGCAGTATTTT
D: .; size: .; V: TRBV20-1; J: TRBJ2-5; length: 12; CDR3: CSVTLGVETQYF; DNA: TGCAGTGTTACCCTAGGGGTGGAGACCCAGTACTTC
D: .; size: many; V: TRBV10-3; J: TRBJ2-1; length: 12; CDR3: CANGGRFVSAFF; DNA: TGTGCCAATGGGGGCAGATTCGTAAGTGCGTTCTTC
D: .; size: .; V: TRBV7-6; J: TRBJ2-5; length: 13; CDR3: CASSSGDQETQYF; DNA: TGTGCCAGCAGCTCAGGCGACCAAGAGACCCAGTACTTC
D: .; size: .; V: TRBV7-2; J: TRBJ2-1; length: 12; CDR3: CASSFWTQEQFF; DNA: TGTGCCAGCAGCTTCTGGACCCAAGAGCAGTTCTTC
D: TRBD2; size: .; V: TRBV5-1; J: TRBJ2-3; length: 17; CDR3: CASSLETSGRNADTQYF; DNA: TGCGCCAGCAGCTTGGAAACTAGCGGGAGGAACGCAGATACGCAGTATTTT
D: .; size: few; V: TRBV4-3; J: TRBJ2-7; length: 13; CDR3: CASSQDRQRRLYF; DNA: TGCGCCAGCAGCCAAGATCGGCAGAGAAGGTTGTACTTC
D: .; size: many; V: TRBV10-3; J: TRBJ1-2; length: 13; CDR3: CATLPGGGYGYTF; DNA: TGTGCAACCCTACCGGGGGGTGGCTATGGCTACACCTTC
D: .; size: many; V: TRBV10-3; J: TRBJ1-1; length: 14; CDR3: CATTFAGLGTEAFF; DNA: TGTGCCACCACCTTCGCGGGGTTGGGCACTGAAGCTTTCTTT
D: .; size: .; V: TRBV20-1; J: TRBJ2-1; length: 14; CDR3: CSARELEIGNEQFF; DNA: TGCAGTGCTAGAGAACTAGAGATAGGCAATGAGCAGTTCTTC